A selection of T cell receptor beta chains follows, all from one sample in a study of blood T cell repertoires in COVID-19. The table came from immunoSEQ multiplex PCR; TCRdb's copy has only in-frame clones and leaves some out. The sample consists of hundreds of thousands of clones, more than 85% of them appearing once. Sequencing was performed on PBMCs or T cells enriched from blood (not recorded which). All receptors come from a woman between 25 and 40 years old who had recovered from COVID-19. Each CDR3 is given with its conserved first and last residue. Each record gives: V gene, D gene, clone size, J gene, CDR3 protein, CDR3 DNA. D genes are given only for firm matches. A clone size is listed for some rows: how often the clone was seen (once, few, many), or a class if it is expanded.

v_call: TRBV18
d_call: .
clone_size: .
j_call: TRBJ1-6
cdr3_aa: CASSPRPGLYNSPLHF
cdr3_nt: TGTGCCAGCTCACCAAGGCCGGGTCTCTATAATTCACCCCTCCACTTT

v_call: TRBV10-3
d_call: TRBD1
clone_size: .
j_call: TRBJ1-1
cdr3_aa: CAIRDRGLNTEAFF
cdr3_nt: TGTGCCATCAGAGACAGGGGTCTCAACACTGAAGCTTTCTTT

v_call: TRBV7-9
d_call: TRBD1
clone_size: .
j_call: TRBJ1-1
cdr3_aa: CASSLGQGVTEAFF
cdr3_nt: TGTGCCAGCAGCTTAGGACAGGGGGTCACTGAAGCTTTCTTT

v_call: TRBV6-1
d_call: .
clone_size: few
j_call: TRBJ2-2
cdr3_aa: CASSEAARVGTGELFF
cdr3_nt: TGTGCCAGCAGTGAAGCCGCCAGGGTTGGGACCGGGGAGCTGTTTTTT

v_call: TRBV27
d_call: TRBD2
clone_size: .
j_call: TRBJ2-1
cdr3_aa: CASSFFPRRGFYNEQFF
cdr3_nt: TGTGCCAGCAGTTTTTTCCCCCGGCGGGGGTTCTACAATGAGCAGTTCTTC

v_call: TRBV12-3/TRBV12-4
d_call: .
clone_size: .
j_call: TRBJ1-2
cdr3_aa: CASSLAPTYGYTF
cdr3_nt: TGTGCCAGCAGTTTGGCACCCACCTATGGCTACACCTTC

v_call: TRBV19
d_call: .
clone_size: .
j_call: TRBJ1-1
cdr3_aa: CASRLDSQAFF
cdr3_nt: TGTGCCAGCCGCCTGGACAGTCAAGCTTTCTTT

v_call: TRBV11-2
d_call: TRBD1
clone_size: .
j_call: TRBJ2-7
cdr3_aa: CASSRTTGQSYEQYF
cdr3_nt: TGTGCCAGCAGCAGAACGACAGGGCAGTCCTACGAGCAGTACTTC

v_call: TRBV9
d_call: TRBD1
clone_size: .
j_call: TRBJ2-1
cdr3_aa: CASSETPGQGVWNEQFF
cdr3_nt: TGTGCCAGCAGCGAGACCCCGGGACAGGGCGTGTGGAATGAGCAGTTCTTC

v_call: TRBV19
d_call: TRBD1
clone_size: .
j_call: TRBJ2-7
cdr3_aa: CASSSQGVGYEQYF
cdr3_nt: TGTGCCAGTAGCTCACAGGGGGTGGGCTACGAGCAGTACTTC

v_call: TRBV28
d_call: .
clone_size: .
j_call: TRBJ2-7
cdr3_aa: CASSPPDGTRQNF
cdr3_nt: TGTGCCAGCAGCCCACCTGACGGGACAAGGCAAAACTTC

v_call: TRBV27
d_call: TRBD1
clone_size: .
j_call: TRBJ2-7
cdr3_aa: CASSLGTGVPYEQYF
cdr3_nt: TGTGCCAGCAGCCTAGGGACAGGGGTGCCCTACGAGCAGTACTTC

v_call: TRBV18
d_call: .
clone_size: .
j_call: TRBJ2-1
cdr3_aa: CASSPGLAGSNEQFF
cdr3_nt: TGTGCCAGCTCACCGGGTCTGGCAGGGTCCAATGAGCAGTTCTTC

v_call: TRBV2
d_call: TRBD2
clone_size: once
j_call: TRBJ2-1
cdr3_aa: CASSTIAGGFNEQFF
cdr3_nt: TGTGCCAGCAGTACAATAGCGGGGGGCTTCAATGAGCAGTTCTTC

v_call: TRBV28
d_call: .
clone_size: .
j_call: TRBJ1-2
cdr3_aa: CASSSGNYGGYTF
cdr3_nt: TGTGCCAGCAGCTCCGGGAACTACGGTGGCTACACCTTC

v_call: TRBV3-1/TRBV3-2
d_call: .
clone_size: .
j_call: TRBJ2-5
cdr3_aa: CASSQDRLAGEEETQYF
cdr3_nt: TGTGCCAGCAGCCAAGATAGGTTGGCAGGCGAAGAAGAGACCCAGTACTTC

v_call: TRBV20-1
d_call: TRBD1
clone_size: .
j_call: TRBJ1-1
cdr3_aa: CSASPPPGQGSNTEAFF
cdr3_nt: TGCAGTGCTAGTCCCCCGCCGGGACAGGGATCGAACACTGAAGCTTTCTTT

v_call: TRBV6-2/TRBV6-3
d_call: .
clone_size: .
j_call: TRBJ1-2
cdr3_aa: CASSYSNREGYTF
cdr3_nt: TGTGCCAGCAGTTACTCGAACAGGGAGGGCTACACCTTC

v_call: TRBV3-1/TRBV3-2
d_call: .
clone_size: .
j_call: TRBJ2-1
cdr3_aa: CASSQDGRGNEQFF
cdr3_nt: TGTGCCAGCAGCCAAGACGGCAGGGGAAATGAGCAGTTCTTC

v_call: TRBV4-1
d_call: .
clone_size: .
j_call: TRBJ1-1
cdr3_aa: CASSQDEGTNTEAFF
cdr3_nt: TGCGCCAGCAGCCAAGATGAGGGGACTAACACTGAAGCTTTCTTT

v_call: TRBV7-6
d_call: TRBD2
clone_size: .
j_call: TRBJ2-3
cdr3_aa: CASSLVGPGAGGRVGTDTQYF
cdr3_nt: TGTGCCAGCAGCTTAGTGGGCCCAGGAGCGGGGGGGCGCGTTGGCACAGATACGCAGTATTTT

v_call: TRBV19
d_call: TRBD1
clone_size: .
j_call: TRBJ1-4
cdr3_aa: CASSATEGANEKLFF
cdr3_nt: TGTGCCAGTAGCGCTACAGAGGGGGCCAATGAAAAACTGTTTTTT

v_call: TRBV6-5
d_call: .
clone_size: .
j_call: TRBJ1-1
cdr3_aa: CASSKAGMNTEAFF
cdr3_nt: TGTGCCAGCAGTAAGGCAGGGATGAACACTGAAGCTTTCTTT

v_call: TRBV4-3
d_call: TRBD1
clone_size: .
j_call: TRBJ1-1
cdr3_aa: CASSQEQGAGTEAFF
cdr3_nt: TGCGCCAGCAGCCAAGAGCAGGGGGCAGGCACTGAAGCTTTCTTT

v_call: TRBV11-2
d_call: .
clone_size: .
j_call: TRBJ2-5
cdr3_aa: CASSLDLSWETQYF
cdr3_nt: TGTGCCAGCAGCTTAGATCTCAGTTGGGAGACCCAGTACTTC

v_call: TRBV20-1
d_call: .
clone_size: .
j_call: TRBJ1-6
cdr3_aa: CSASIPNSPLHF
cdr3_nt: TGCAGTGCTAGTATCCCAAATTCACCCCTCCACTTT

v_call: TRBV25-1
d_call: TRBD1
clone_size: .
j_call: TRBJ1-1
cdr3_aa: CASSEYRTGFGAFF
cdr3_nt: TGTGCCAGCAGTGAATACAGGACAGGGTTCGGGGCTTTCTTT

v_call: TRBV15
d_call: .
clone_size: .
j_call: TRBJ1-5
cdr3_aa: CATSRDPGFYSNQPQHF
cdr3_nt: TGTGCCACCAGCAGAGATCCAGGGTTCTATAGCAATCAGCCCCAGCATTTT

v_call: TRBV19
d_call: TRBD1
clone_size: once
j_call: TRBJ1-5
cdr3_aa: CASRPVSPGQGARNQPQHF
cdr3_nt: TGTGCCAGTAGACCCGTGAGCCCGGGACAGGGCGCACGCAATCAGCCCCAGCATTTT

v_call: TRBV5-4
d_call: .
clone_size: once
j_call: TRBJ2-5
cdr3_aa: CASSLDPGEETQYF
cdr3_nt: TGTGCCAGCAGCTTGGACCCGGGGGAAGAGACCCAGTACTTC

v_call: TRBV28
d_call: .
clone_size: .
j_call: TRBJ1-2
cdr3_aa: CASSLLLGGDGYTF
cdr3_nt: TGTGCCAGCAGTTTGCTCTTGGGAGGTGATGGCTACACCTTC

v_call: TRBV11-3
d_call: .
clone_size: .
j_call: TRBJ2-1
cdr3_aa: CASSSTSGGEQFF
cdr3_nt: TGTGCCAGCAGCTCTACATCGGGTGGTGAGCAGTTCTTC

v_call: TRBV5-1
d_call: .
clone_size: .
j_call: TRBJ2-5
cdr3_aa: CASGSGGAPETQYF
cdr3_nt: TGCGCCAGTGGGAGTGGAGGGGCGCCGGAGACCCAGTACTTC

v_call: TRBV23-1
d_call: TRBD1
clone_size: .
j_call: TRBJ2-3
cdr3_aa: CASSRWTGGGDTQYF
cdr3_nt: TGCGCCAGCAGTCGATGGACAGGGGGCGGGGATACGCAGTATTTT